This T cell receptor (beta chain) was profiled in a study of post-analysis software for immune sequencing data. Study context: Progressive-relapsing, secondary progressive and relapsing-remitting multiple sclerosis were among the disease courses included.

Built from TCR beta cDNA, the libraries had unique molecular identifiers in them. There were roughly 1 to 11 million T cells, and roughly 0.5 million cDNA molecules came from them. MiXCR, run by TCRdb on the PCR reads, gives a single entry per CDR3 protein. The sample carries fewer than 850,000 distinct CDR3 sequences, roughly 27% recorded once. The CDR3 contains 16 residues. The J segment lost 10 bases and the V segment lost 3 bases, leaving 10 bases of the junction unmatched. Comments on this clonotype: No antigen is known for it.

Points from the study as a whole: Analysis by F measure revealed that same-batch samples clustered strongly together. The study found TRBV5-6, TRBV5-1 and TRBV20-1 among about 5 TRBV segments more frequent in patients than controls. Significantly lower normalized Chao1 diversity was found in patients with multiple sclerosis relative to controls.

The specimen was blood. This clonotype originated in a girl aged 10-17 years with multiple sclerosis. V is TRBV12-3 or TRBV12-4 and J is TRBJ1-6; 9 bases are shared with TRBD1. The DNA of the CDR3 is TGTGCCAGCAGTTTGTCCCGGGGACAGGGCGAATCACCCCTCCACTTT. Amino acid sequence: CASSLSRGQGESPLHF.